The 5 T cell receptor beta chains below all came from one sample that was sequenced in a study of T cell clonotyping in hematopoietic cell transplantation. Clones were sequenced by immunoSEQ multiplex PCR, and TCRdb holds only the in-frame ones, with some missing. The table has some 45,000 clones, roughly 80% seen once; the top ten hold approximately 5.7%. As for time point: recipient sample about 28 days before transplant, after cytoreduction. Source: peripheral blood mononuclear cells, taken before stem cell transplant. These receptors were taken from a man between 60 and 70 years old with myelodysplastic syndrome. Some clones in this sample may be carry-over from other donors' samples.

This clone occurred once. V gene TRBV7-9 combines with J gene TRBJ1-2; D remains ambiguous. Trimming pared 1 base from V and 4 bases from J, leaving 13 bases between. The germline gives CDR1 SEHNR, CDR2 FQNEAQ (reference sequence). The CDR3 is 15 amino acids. CDR3 amino acids: CASSLVLGSGYGYTF. Written as DNA, the CDR3 is TGTGCCAGCAGCTTAGTTCTAGGGTCGGGCTATGGCTACACCTTC.

The chain recombines TRBV2 with TRBJ1-6; TRBD1 agrees at 11 bases. The CDR3 spans 17 residues. J lost 6 bases, V lost 3 bases, and 7 bases had no gene match. Germline V CDR1 and CDR2: SNHLY, FYNNEI. The CDR3 DNA reads as TGTGCCAGCAGTGAGCCCCGAGGACAGGGGGCTAATTCACCCCTCCACTTT. Translating it yields CASSEPRGQGANSPLHF.

The rearrangement uses TRBV19 and TRBJ1-5, with 8 bases fitting TRBD1. CDR1 LNHDA and CDR2 SQIVND come from the germline V gene (reference sequence). The ends lost 7 bases at V and 3 bases at J; junction bases unmatched: 5. The CDR3 runs to 14 residues. CDR3 bases: TGTGCCAGTAAGCCCAGGGGGCTCAATCAGCCCCAGCATTTT. Translated: CASKPRGLNQPQHF.

The chain couples TRBV5-6 to TRBJ2-5, with 10 bases aligning to TRBD1. CDR1 is SGHDT, CDR2 YYEEEE, per germline. Trimming cost V 5 bases and J 5 bases; bases outside gene matches: 9. The CDR3 covers 15 residues. In nucleotides, the CDR3 is TGTGCCAGCAGACTCACGACAGGGGGCTTGGAGACCCAGTACTTC. Amino acid sequence: CASRLTTGGLETQYF. Full variable domain (missing parts from reference TRBV5-6 and TRBJ2-5): DAGVTQSPTHLIKTRGQQVTLRCSPKSGHDTVSWYQQALGQGPQFIFQYYEEEERQRGNFPDRFSGHQFPNYSSELNVNALLLGDSALYLCASRLTTGGLETQYFGPGTRLLVL.

The V gene is TRBV6-5, the J gene TRBJ1-6; D call uncertain. Trimming removed 0 bases at V and 8 bases at J, with 11 bases between. Germline V lookup: CDR1 MNHEY, CDR2 SVGAGI. The CDR3 covers 15 residues. CDR3 nucleotides: TGTGCCAGCAGTTACTCGGTAGTTGGGGATTCACCCCTCCACTTT. This codes for CASSYSVVGDSPLHF.